Listed here are 17 T cell receptor beta chains from one sample, sequenced in a study of shared clonotypes between healthy human individuals. Profiled with immunoSEQ multiplex PCR; TCRdb holds only in-frame clones, not every one. This repertoire shows more than 2,000,000 clones, over 90% found once; its top ten account for about 0.41%. The sequencing input was naive CD4+ T cells from PBMCs. Subset in this sample: CD45RA+ positively selected. The receptor source for this set is a man aged 18 to 30 in good health. Some clones in this sample may be carry-over from other donors' samples.

This clone appeared once. The V and J genes are TRBV4-2 and TRBJ2-6; 8 bases align to TRBD1. J gave up 3 bases and V 4 bases, and 5 bases lay outside the gene matches. CDR1 is LGHNA, CDR2 YNFKEQ, per germline. The CDR3 covers 16 residues. The CDR3 nucleotides read TGTGCCAGCAGCCTGGGCGGACAGGGTGGGGCCAACGTCCTGACTTTC. Translated: CASSLGGQGGANVLTF.

This clone was recorded a few times. The V and J genes are TRBV28 and TRBJ1-2, with no clear D. CDR3 length: 10 residues. Germline CDR1 reads MDHEN; CDR2 reads SYDVKM. Trimming removed 7 bases at V and 7 bases at J, with 7 bases between. CDR3 sequence: CASTLPGYTF. CDR3 nucleotide sequence: TGTGCCAGCACCCTCCCTGGCTACACCTTC.

This chain joins TRBV30 and TRBJ2-3, with D maybe TRBD2 (5 bases). CDR1 and CDR2 (germline): GTSNPN, SVGIG (reference sequence). V was pared by 5 bases and J by 0 bases, with 6 bases between. This CDR3 region has 12 residues. CDR3 residues: CAWGSSTDTQYF. DNA for the CDR3: TGTGCCTGGGGGAGTAGCACAGATACGCAGTATTTT.

The chain uses TRBV18 and TRBJ2-1; 13 bases map to TRBD2. Germline values: CDR1 KGHSH, CDR2 LQKENI. CDR3 length: 16 amino acids. With 6 bases clipped from V and 7 bases from J, the junction kept 9 bases outside the gene matches. The CDR3 bases are TGTGCCAGCTCTGCGGCGGGGACTAGCGGGGTAAATGAGCAGTTCTTC. Protein sequence: CASSAAGTSGVNEQFF.

The V and J genes are TRBV5-1 and TRBJ1-2; TRBD1 is a possible D gene (5 bases). The CDR3 consists of 14 residues. The germline V and J ends were trimmed by 4 bases and 4 bases, with 14 bases remaining between them. The germline gives CDR1 SGHRS, CDR2 YFSETQ. The CDR3 region has the DNA TGCGCCAGCAGCATCGGGACGGGGGGCTATGGCTACACCTTC. This gives the protein CASSIGTGGYGYTF.

The table lists this clone with a few counts. Other DNA sequences in the sample encode the same CDR3. V gene TRBV18 combines with J gene TRBJ2-5; possibly TRBD1 for D (5 bases). The V end was cut by 2 bases, the J end by 5 bases, with 9 bases between. Germline CDR1 is KGHSH and CDR2 is LQKENI. There are 13 residues in the CDR3. In DNA, the CDR3 is TGTGCCAGCTCACCAGGGGCAGGCGAGACCCAGTACTTC. Protein product: CASSPGAGETQYF.

This clone was detected once. The chain has TRBV5-4 and TRBJ2-2; TRBD2 matches 7 bases. CDR1 is SGHNT and CDR2 is YYREEE in the germline V gene (reference sequence). This CDR3 is built from 16 residues. Unmatched junction bases numbered 3, after V lost 0 bases and J lost 1 base. In nucleotides, the CDR3 is TGTGCCAGCAGCTTGGAGGGAGGGAGGAACACCGGGGAGCTGTTTTTT. This encodes CASSLEGGRNTGELFF.

A single count supports this clone. This rearrangement joins TRBV27 to TRBJ2-2, with TRBD1 identical over 7 bases. The CDR3 has 15 amino acids. From germline, CDR1 is MNHEY and CDR2 SMNVEV (reference sequence). The V segment lost 3 bases and the J segment 2 bases; nucleotides outside the gene matches: 3. The CDR3 nucleotides read TGTGCCAGCAGTTTGGACAGGCGAAACACCGGGGAGCTGTTTTTT. Its translation: CASSLDRRNTGELFF.

V usage is TRBV6-6 and J usage is TRBJ2-7, with 10 positions matching TRBD2. J gave up 7 bases and V 9 bases, and 9 bases lay outside the gene matches. There are 13 residues in the CDR3. The germline V gene encodes CDR1 MNHNY and CDR2 SVGAGI (reference sequence). The CDR3: CASSSGSSREQYF. CDR3 sequence (DNA): TGTGCCAGTTCTAGCGGGAGTTCGAGGGAGCAGTACTTC.

The genes are TRBV27 and TRBJ2-2; 7 nucleotides align to TRBD1. CDR1 MNHEY and CDR2 SMNVEV come from the germline V gene (reference sequence). V shed 6 bases and J 0 bases; nucleotides not matched to a gene: 4. This CDR3 has 15 residues. CDR3 protein: CASSGTVANTGELFF. In DNA form, the CDR3 reads TGTGCCAGCAGCGGGACAGTCGCGAACACCGGGGAGCTGTTTTTT.

This chain joins TRBV2 and TRBJ1-4, with TRBD1 identical over 9 bases. Germline CDR1 is SNHLY and CDR2 is FYNNEI. This CDR3 contains 16 residues. Losses at the gene ends were 6 bases for V and 5 bases for J; bases not matched to a gene: 10. The CDR3 region has the DNA TGTGCCAGCAGCGAGGGGACAGGGAGGGCGAATGAAAAACTGTTTTTT. Translation gives CASSEGTGRANEKLFF.

The genes are TRBV28 and TRBJ2-7; tentative D call: TRBD2 (6 bases). The CDR3 sequence is 16 residues long. Trimming took 7 bases from V and 0 from J, leaving 19 bases between them. Germline CDR1 and CDR2: MDHEN and SYDVKM. The CDR3 loop is CASTGGTRYISYEQYF. The CDR3 nucleotides are TGTGCCAGCACGGGCGGGACGAGATATATCTCCTACGAGCAGTACTTC.

This chain links TRBV14 with TRBJ2-7, with no clear D. Trimming removed 4 bases from V and 5 bases from J, with 18 bases in between. CDR1 and CDR2 (germline): SGHDN, FVKESK. The CDR3 loop spans 15 amino acids. The CDR3 reads CASSPPWHRSNEQYF. The CDR3 nucleotides are TGTGCCAGCAGCCCACCCTGGCATAGGTCGAACGAGCAGTACTTC.

This rearrangement joins TRBV5-6 to TRBJ2-3, with D possibly being TRBD1 (5 bases). Between the trimmed V and J ends, which lost 4 bases and 4 bases, there was a span of 10 bases. The CDR3 is made up of 13 amino acids. Germline CDR1 and CDR2: SGHDT and YYEEEE. The CDR3 is CASSPRAPDTQYF. The CDR3 DNA is TGTGCCAGCAGCCCCAGGGCTCCAGATACGCAGTATTTT.

The CDR3 spells CASSFLRGAAGEQYF. CDR3 sequence (DNA): TGTGCCAGCAGTTTCCTCCGGGGGGCGGCAGGCGAGCAGTACTTC. The rearrangement links TRBV27 to TRBJ2-7, with D possibly being TRBD2 (7 bases). The CDR3 has 15 residues. V lost 3 bases and J lost 6, with 18 bases in between. Germline V CDR1 and CDR2: MNHEY, SMNVEV (reference sequence).

In its sample, this clone was seen a few times. J is TRBJ1-1 and V is TRBV20-1, with D uncertain. Germline CDR1 and CDR2: DFQATT and SNEGSKA (reference sequence). Trimming removed 8 bases from V and 1 base from J, with 8 bases in between. This CDR3 has 11 residues. The CDR3 loop reads CSFTENTEAFF. The CDR3 DNA sequence: TGCAGTTTTACAGAGAACACTGAAGCTTTCTTT.

V gene TRBV30 combines with J gene TRBJ2-7; the match to TRBD2 covers 9 bases. CDR1 GTSNPN and CDR2 SVGIG come from the germline V gene (reference sequence). The CDR3 is 14 amino acids. V lost 4 bases, J lost 6 bases, and 10 bases stayed unmatched. For the CDR3, the DNA is TGTGCCTGGACACCTAGCGGGACCCTTCGCGAGCAGTACTTC. The encoded protein is CAWTPSGTLREQYF.